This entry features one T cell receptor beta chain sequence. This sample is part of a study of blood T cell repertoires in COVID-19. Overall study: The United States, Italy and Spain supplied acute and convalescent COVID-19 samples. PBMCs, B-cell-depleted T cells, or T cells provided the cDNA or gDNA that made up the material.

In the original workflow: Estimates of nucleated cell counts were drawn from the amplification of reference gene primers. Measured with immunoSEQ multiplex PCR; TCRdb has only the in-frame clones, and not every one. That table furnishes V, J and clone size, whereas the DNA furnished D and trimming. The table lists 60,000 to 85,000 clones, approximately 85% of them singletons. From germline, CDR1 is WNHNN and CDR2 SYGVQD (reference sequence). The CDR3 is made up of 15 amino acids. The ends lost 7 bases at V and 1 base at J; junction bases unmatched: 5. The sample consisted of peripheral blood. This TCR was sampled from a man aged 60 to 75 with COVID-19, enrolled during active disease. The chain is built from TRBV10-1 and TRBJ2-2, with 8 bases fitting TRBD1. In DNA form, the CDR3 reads TGCGCCAGCAACCCCGGGACAGGGAACACCGGGGAGCTGTTTTTT. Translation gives CASNPGTGNTGELFF.